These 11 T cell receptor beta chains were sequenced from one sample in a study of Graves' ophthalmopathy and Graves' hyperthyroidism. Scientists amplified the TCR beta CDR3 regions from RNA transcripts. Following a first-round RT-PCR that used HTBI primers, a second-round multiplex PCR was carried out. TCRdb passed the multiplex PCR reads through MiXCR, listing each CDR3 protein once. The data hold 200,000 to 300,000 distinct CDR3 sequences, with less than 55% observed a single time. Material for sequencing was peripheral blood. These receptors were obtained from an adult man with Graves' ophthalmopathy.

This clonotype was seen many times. CDR3 in amino acids: CASKEGCHYGYTF. As DNA, the CDR3 is TGCGCCAGCAAGGAGGGTTGTCACTATGGCTACACCTTC. The V and J genes are TRBV10-1 and TRBJ1-2; no firm D call. CDR3 size: 13 residues. Germline values: CDR1 WNHNN, CDR2 SYGVQD (reference sequence). Trimming stripped 7 bases from V and 3 bases from J, with 12 bases between.

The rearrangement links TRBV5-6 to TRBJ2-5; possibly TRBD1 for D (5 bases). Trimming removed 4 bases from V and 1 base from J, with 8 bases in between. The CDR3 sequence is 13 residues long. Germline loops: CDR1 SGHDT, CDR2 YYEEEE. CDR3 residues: CASSRRAQETQYF. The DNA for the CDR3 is TGTGCCAGCAGCCGCAGGGCCCAAGAGACCCAGTACTTC.

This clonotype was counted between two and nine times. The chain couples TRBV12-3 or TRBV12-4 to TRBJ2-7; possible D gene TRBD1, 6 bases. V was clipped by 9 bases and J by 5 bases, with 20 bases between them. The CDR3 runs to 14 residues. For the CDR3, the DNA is TGTGCCAGTTCGGACTCCACAGGGTTCAACGAGCAGTACTTC. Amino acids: CASSDSTGFNEQYF.

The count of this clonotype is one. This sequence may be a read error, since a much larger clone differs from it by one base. As DNA, the CDR3 is TGTGCCAGCACCGAATCGTGGGACGGACGCTGTGGCTACACCTTC. Translating gives CASTESWDGRCGYTF. The J gene is TRBJ1-2, the V gene TRBV10-3; a possible D gene is TRBD1 (5 bases). The CDR3 sequence is 15 residues long. The V end lost 10 bases, the J end lost 7 bases, and 25 bases lay between the germline ends. Looked up from germline, CDR1 is ENHRY and CDR2 is SYGVKD.

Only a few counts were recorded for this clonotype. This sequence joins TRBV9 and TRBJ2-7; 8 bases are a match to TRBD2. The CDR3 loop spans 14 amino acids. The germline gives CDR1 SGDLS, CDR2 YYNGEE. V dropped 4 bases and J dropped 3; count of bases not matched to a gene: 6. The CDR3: CASSTHSGDYEQYF. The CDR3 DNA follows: TGTGCCAGCAGCACGCATAGCGGGGACTACGAGCAGTACTTC. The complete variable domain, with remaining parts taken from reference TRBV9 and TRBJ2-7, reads DSGVTQTPKHLITATGQRVTLRCSPRSGDLSVYWYQQSLDQGLQFLIQYYNGEERAKGNILERFSAQQFPDLHSELNLSSLELGDSALYFCASSTHSGDYEQYFGPGTRLTVT.

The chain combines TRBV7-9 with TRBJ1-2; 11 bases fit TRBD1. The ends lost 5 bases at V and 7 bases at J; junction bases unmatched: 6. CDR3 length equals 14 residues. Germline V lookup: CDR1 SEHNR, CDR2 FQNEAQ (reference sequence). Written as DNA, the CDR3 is TGTGCCAGCAGCGAAGGACAGGGGGCGGGTGGCTACACCTTC. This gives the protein CASSEGQGAGGYTF.

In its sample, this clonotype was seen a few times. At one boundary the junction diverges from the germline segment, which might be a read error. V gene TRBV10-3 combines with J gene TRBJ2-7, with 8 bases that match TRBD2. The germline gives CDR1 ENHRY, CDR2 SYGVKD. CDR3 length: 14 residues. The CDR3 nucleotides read TGTGCCAGCAGTTACCGGGGGGGGGCCTACGAGCAGTACTTC. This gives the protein CASSYRGGAYEQYF.

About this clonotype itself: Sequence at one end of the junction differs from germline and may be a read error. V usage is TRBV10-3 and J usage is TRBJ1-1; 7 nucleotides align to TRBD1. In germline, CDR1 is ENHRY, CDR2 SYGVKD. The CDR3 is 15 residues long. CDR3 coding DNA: TGTGCCAGCAGTGGAGAGGGGGCCATGAACACTGAAGCTTTCTTT. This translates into CASSGEGAMNTEAFF.

The CDR3 is CASSQTLTPGSDYGYTF. The CDR3 region has the DNA TGTGCCAGCAGCCAAACGCTGACCCCAGGGAGTGACTATGGCTACACCTTC. V gene TRBV7-9 combines with J gene TRBJ1-2, with TRBD1 as a possible D gene (5 bases). CDR3 size: 17 residues. V shed 5 bases and J shed 3 bases, with 22 bases lying between them. Germline V CDR1 and CDR2: SEHNR, FQNEAQ (reference sequence).

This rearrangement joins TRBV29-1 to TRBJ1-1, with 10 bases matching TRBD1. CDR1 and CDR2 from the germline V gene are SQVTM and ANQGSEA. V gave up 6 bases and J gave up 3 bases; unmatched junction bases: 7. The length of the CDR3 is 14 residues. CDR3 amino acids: CSVGMGTGDTEAFF. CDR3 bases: TGCAGCGTCGGTATGGGGACAGGGGACACTGAAGCTTTCTTT.

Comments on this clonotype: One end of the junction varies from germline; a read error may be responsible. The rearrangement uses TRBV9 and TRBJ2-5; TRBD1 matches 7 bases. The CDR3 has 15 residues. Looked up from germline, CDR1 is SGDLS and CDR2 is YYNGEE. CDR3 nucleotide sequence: TGCGCCAGCAGCTTGGGACAGCCATCCCAAGAGACCCAGTACTTC. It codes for CASSLGQPSQETQYF.